These T cell receptor beta chains were read from a single sample in a study of blood T cell repertoires in COVID-19. TCRdb keeps only in-frame clones here, not all; method: immunoSEQ multiplex PCR. The data hold over 150,000 clones, with around 86% observed a single time. Material for sequencing was peripheral blood. These receptors originate from a man between 45 and 60 years old with active or convalescent COVID-19. The CDR3 runs from the conserved cysteine through the conserved F or W.

CDR3 length	V gene	CDR3 protein
15	TRBV28	CASSSGTAGAYEQYF
13	TRBV9	CASSVGENEKLFF
13	TRBV6-4	CASSGGSYNEQFF
15	TRBV12-5	CASGLGIASTGELFF
13	TRBV9	CASSVVTGYGYTF
16	TRBV7-2	CASSLVVLAGADTQYF
17	TRBV6-1	CASSEASLRGAGNTIYF
14	TRBV11-3	CASSKRQADGELFF
13	TRBV5-4	CATGTGTGNTIYF
12	TRBV6-5	CASSDSGDGYTF
11	TRBV2	CASSDWERLFF
17	TRBV5-5	CASSLVAGTGVTGELFF
15	TRBV12-1	CASSFGTSGGETQYF
15	TRBV6-4	CASSAEGQGPWPQHF
12	TRBV7-9	CATHREGNTIYF
14	TRBV27	CASSFGQGMKTQYF
15	TRBV4-1	CASSGRDSLNEKLFF
14	TRBV6-2/TRBV6-3	CASSTRWANYGYTF
15	TRBV18	CASSPSGTETYEQYF
16	TRBV5-4	CASSGRQAPDTGELFF
13	TRBV19	CATTPQPGNTIYF
14	TRBV6-2/TRBV6-3	CASSYRGQGSEAFF
17	TRBV24-1	CATSDPVGGPRNNEQFF
15	TRBV7-9	CASSPRQGDPYEQYF
14	TRBV30	CAWARLAQRGEQYF
14	TRBV29-1	CSVEGLTVQETQYF
14	TRBV4-3	CASSQAGGTYGYTF
15	TRBV28	CASSLYSTGGVGYTF
15	TRBV7-6	CASSTNSGSNQPQHF
14	TRBV5-1	CASSLYGSSYEQYF
14	TRBV19	CASSLLAGADGYTF
13	TRBV28	CASTLLATGELFF
14	TRBV30	CAWSQAVPSYEQYF
14	TRBV19	CASRGGRRNTEAFF
14	TRBV4-3	CASSQDGTLRGYTF
15	TRBV5-1	CASSFSGRSTDTQYF
16	TRBV7-6	CASSSLARDNTGELFF
14	TRBV25-1	CASSEEYLSYGYTF
15	TRBV5-1	CASSDSTGVAYGYTF
23	TRBV24-1	CATTDPGQGAIPTSSATNEKLFF
21	TRBV12-2	CASRLGGGVSGNKSGANVLTF
13	TRBV2	CASSGQMNTEAFF
14	TRBV6-5	CASWGQGSGNTIYF
13	TRBV5-6	CASSRDRRDEQYF
15	TRBV27	CASSLSGNPYNEQFF
11	TRBV14	CASSNLNTIYF